The 27 T cell receptor beta chains below come from one sample, sequenced in a study of CXCR3-negative and CXCR3-positive naive CD8 T cells (dated by TCRdb to the late 2010s). The reads were generated on a NextSeq 550. The Human TCR Profiling Kit (MiLaboratory) was used to make UMI-labeled 5' RACE TRB cDNA libraries. TCRdb reprocessed the public reads and reports one entry per CDR3 protein sequence, without DNA. The sample's clone listing holds 100,000 to 150,000 distinct CDR3 sequences. About 0.48% of the sample is taken by the ten largest. Sequenced: naive CXCR3- CD8+ T cells from blood. The cell subset or site label, as the study defines it: CD45RO-CCR7+CD27+CD95- naive CD8+ T cells lacking CXCR3 (TNR3-). These receptor sequences come from a human donor in good health. Some clones in this sample may be carry-over from other donors' samples.

This CDR3 reads CASSLAGNYGYTF. The chain uses TRBV13 and TRBJ1-2. In germline, CDR1 is PRHDT, CDR2 FYEKMQ (reference sequence). The CDR3 consists of 13 residues.

The chain recombines TRBV6-2 or TRBV6-3 with TRBJ2-2; without DNA, the TCRdb call of TRBD1 cannot be checked. The germline gives CDR1 MNHEY, CDR2 SVGEGT. The CDR3 runs to 13 residues. The CDR3: CASTLRGTGELFF.

The V gene is TRBV2, the J gene TRBJ2-3. CDR1 and CDR2 from the germline V gene are SNHLY and FYNNEI. This CDR3 comprises 15 residues. The CDR3 is CASSEAQGSTDTQYF.

The V and J genes are TRBV7-3 and TRBJ2-3; without DNA, the TCRdb call of TRBD1 cannot be checked. Germline V CDR1 and CDR2: SGHTA, FQGTGA. The CDR3 extends over 17 amino acids. The CDR3 reads CASSLYGQGIVTDTQYF.

CDR3 residues: CASSRENGNEQFF. The chain employs TRBV11-3 and TRBJ2-1. The length of the CDR3 is 13 residues. CDR1 and CDR2 from the germline V gene are SGHNT and YENEEA. The full variable domain, its missing parts supplied by reference TRBV11-3 and TRBJ2-1, is EAGVVQSPRYKIIEKKQPVAFWCNPISGHNTLYWYLQNLGQGPELLIRYENEEAVDDSQLPKDRFSAERLKGVDSTLKIQPAELGDSAVYLCASSRENGNEQFFGPGTRLTVL.

The chain uses TRBV29-1 and TRBJ1-1. The CDR3 loop spans 14 amino acids. Germline V gives CDR1 SQVTM, CDR2 ANQGSEA. CDR3 loop: CSVHLTEMNTEAFF. The whole variable domain, filled in from reference TRBV29-1 and TRBJ1-1, reads SAVISQKPSRDICQRGTSLTIQCQVDSQVTMMFWYRQQPGQSLTLIATANQGSEATYESGFVIDKFPISRPNLTFSTLTVSNMSPEDSSIYLCSVHLTEMNTEAFFGQGTRLTVV.

The chain employs TRBV4-3 and TRBJ2-6; the TCRdb call, TRBD2, lacks DNA for checking. The length of the CDR3 is 20 residues. Looked up from germline, CDR1 is LGHNA and CDR2 is YSLEER. CDR3 in amino acids: CASSHLGGLNPGSGANVLTF.

The CDR3 protein is CASSQDPSGGYTGELFF. The chain has TRBV4-1 and TRBJ2-2; there is no DNA to check the TCRdb D call of TRBD2. Germline V gives CDR1 MGHRA, CDR2 YSYEKL. The CDR3 sequence is 17 residues long.

This chain joins TRBV7-2 and TRBJ2-5; no DNA is available, so the TRBD2 call from TCRdb remains unchecked. This CDR3 spans 14 amino acids. Germline CDR1 reads SGHTA; CDR2 reads FQGNSA. CDR3 sequence reads: CASSEPGGWETQYF.

The CDR3 spells CASSKVVADPASSYEQYF. The chain joins TRBV21-1 to TRBJ2-7. TRBV21-1 is recorded as a pseudogene. This CDR3 contains 18 residues.

The chain carries TRBV7-9 and TRBJ2-1; TCRdb calls TRBD1, which cannot be checked without DNA. This CDR3 contains 16 residues. The germline gives CDR1 SEHNR, CDR2 FQNEAQ (reference sequence). CDR3 sequence reads: CASSRSGTGQNNEQFF.

V and J are TRBV10-3 and TRBJ2-2; TCRdb picks TRBD2, but there is no DNA to check that call. CDR1 ENHRY and CDR2 SYGVKD come from the germline V gene. This CDR3 is built from 14 residues. CDR3 loop: CAIGSGSDPGELFF.

The rearrangement uses TRBV20-1 and TRBJ2-4; as DNA is missing, the TRBD1 call by TCRdb cannot be tested. This CDR3 is 16 amino acids long. Germline V lookup: CDR1 DFQATT, CDR2 SNEGSKA (reference sequence). CDR3 protein: CSAANLQGDVKNIQYF.

This chain links TRBV4-3 with TRBJ2-1; the D call of TRBD1 rests on TCRdb alone, since no DNA is present to check it. The CDR3 sequence is 15 residues long. CDR1 is LGHNA and CDR2 is YSLEER in the germline V gene. CDR3 protein: CASSQDKLSANEQFF.

The V gene is TRBV7-9, the J gene TRBJ2-2. Per the germline V gene, CDR1 is SEHNR and CDR2 is FQNEAQ (reference sequence). The CDR3 is made up of 14 amino acids. The CDR3: CASSLVGFAGELFF.

The V call is TRBV7-2, the J call TRBJ2-7; TCRdb gives TRBD2 as the D gene, but with no DNA this cannot be confirmed. This CDR3 region has 16 residues. CDR1 is SGHTA and CDR2 is FQGNSA in the germline V gene. CDR3 region: CASSLVAGGPGYEQYF.

This chain links TRBV5-1 with TRBJ1-2. This CDR3 contains 15 residues. Germline CDR1 SGHRS, CDR2 YFSETQ. CDR3 sequence reads: CASSLGYGSRDGYTF.

This chain links TRBV28 with TRBJ2-1. Germline values: CDR1 MDHEN, CDR2 SYDVKM. This CDR3 is 15 amino acids long. CDR3 in amino acids: CASSFGQTLYNEQFF.

The chain has TRBV7-9 and TRBJ1-1. This CDR3 contains 12 residues. Germline CDR1 and CDR2: SEHNR and FQNEAQ (reference sequence). The CDR3 spells CASSLGSAEAFF.

The genes are TRBV7-9 and TRBJ2-7; checking the TCRdb D call of TRBD1 is not possible without DNA. CDR1 and CDR2 (germline): SEHNR, FQNEAQ (reference sequence). The CDR3 runs 17 residues. CDR3 loop: CASSLGPGQGARYEQYF.

This chain links TRBV13 with TRBJ1-3. Germline lookup yields CDR1 PRHDT and CDR2 FYEKMQ (reference sequence). The CDR3 length is 16 residues. Here the CDR3 reads CASSNTDASSGNTIYF.

This sequence joins TRBV5-1 and TRBJ2-7; TCRdb outputs TRBD1, but without DNA this stays unchecked. Germline V gene lookup returns CDR1 SGHRS and CDR2 YFSETQ. This CDR3 region has 13 residues. The CDR3 loop is CASSWGTAYEQYF.

V usage is TRBV9 and J usage is TRBJ1-2; the D gene TCRdb calls, TRBD1, cannot be checked with no DNA. Germline values: CDR1 SGDLS, CDR2 YYNGEE. This CDR3 has 14 amino acids. The CDR3: CASSVARTAYGYTF.

This CDR3 is CSGQGTSNTGELFF. The chain combines TRBV29-1 with TRBJ2-2; TCRdb proposes TRBD2, but this gene call is untestable without DNA. Germline V CDR1 and CDR2: SQVTM, ANQGSEA. This CDR3 has 14 residues.

The CDR3 spells CASSPAVGVYEQYF. The chain couples TRBV7-9 to TRBJ2-7. Germline CDR1 SEHNR, CDR2 FQNEAQ (reference sequence). The CDR3 covers 14 residues.

The chain carries TRBV6-6 and TRBJ2-7; the TCRdb call, TRBD2, lacks DNA for checking. The CDR3 sequence is 12 residues long. The germline V gene encodes CDR1 MNHNY and CDR2 SVGAGI (reference sequence). The CDR3 sequence: CASSSSWEEQYF.

V gene TRBV12-3 or TRBV12-4 combines with J gene TRBJ2-7. The CDR3 runs 16 residues. CDR3 region: CASSLAGQSSSYEQYF.